A single TCR beta chain is shown here with its context. Its antigen remains unidentified. No base quality values were provided; no much bigger clone lies one nucleotide off. For TCRbeta CDR3 sequencing, genomic DNA was extracted from sorted cells using the QIAGEN DNeasy Blood and Tissue Kit. High-throughput TCRbeta CDR3 sequencing, including PCR amplification with bias correction and internal controls, was performed commercially through immunoSEQ. The paper's data handling went like this. Unique productive TCRbeta sequences were defined by CDR3 nucleotide sequence when primers matched and otherwise by CDR3 amino acid sequence together with Vbeta and Jbeta genes. As a correction for sorting error, sequences shared between sorted populations at a frequency ratio of 2:1 or less were discarded, and the remaining shared sequences were assigned to the higher population. Sequences were defined as donor-reactive when expanded at least 5-fold in CFSE-low cells versus unstimulated cells and present at a frequency of at least 0.01% in CFSE-low cells. Repertoire divergence was quantified by Jensen-Shannon divergence using the top 100 TCRbeta sequences ranked by frequency. For samples with multiple sequencing runs, sorting error was corrected in each run separately before the runs were combined. TCRdb's version of the immuneACCESS table is confined to in-frame rearrangements and falls short of the full clone set. An unresolved V gene accounts for under half of the shortfall where checked; the remainder is of unknown origin. D and trimming were read from the DNA, whereas the V and J calls and clone size are those reported in that table. The sample records tens of thousands of clones, 90% to 95% of which are singletons. The ten largest clones capture roughly 1.6% of the sample.

The transplants used related donors with nonmyeloablative bone marrow transplantation, and mixed chimerism in the human trials was transient. Unstimulated Tregs (CD4+CD25+CD127-), CD4+ non-Tregs (CD4+CD25-), CD4 and CD8 cells were FACS-sorted from thawed PBMCs. Patients were a few combined kidney and bone marrow transplant recipients from the ITN036ST trial, and only these trial subjects had samples available. Healthy control blood was processed by Ficoll density gradient to PBMCs and cryopreserved; patient PBMCs were collected before and after transplant. The data stem from a study of Tregs in tolerant kidney transplant recipients (dated by TCRdb to between 2017 and 2020). Concerning the study at large: TCRbeta sequencing was used in the study to identify donor-specific regulatory T cells before combined kidney and bone marrow transplantation, and the identified cells were then tracked after transplant. The full study reports these points: Biological reproducibility was not directly addressed, though technical replication error appeared minimal. Expanding Tregs with activated donor B cells appeared to identify the most biologically relevant and donor-specific TCRbeta repertoire. For some patients, the PCR primers changed as time went on, which meant samples from those patients could not be compared with one another at the nucleotide level. The study was limited by small patient numbers, and the findings need validation in larger populations and under other immunosuppression protocols. Donor-specific Treg expansion exceeded global Treg expansion in tolerant patients, suggesting antigen-driven rather than nonspecific expansion.

The sample in question was CD4+ T cells from blood (PBMCs), obtained 24 months after the transplant. The sequence derives from a human patient who received a combined kidney and bone marrow transplant. Following transplantation, T cells from the graft donor may be among those present.

The CDR3 loop reads CASSVQGGALVGELFF. The nucleotide sequence reads as follows: TGTGCCAGCAGCGTGCAAGGGGGGGCGTTGGTCGGGGAGCTGTTTTTT. The sequence is built from TRBV9 and TRBJ2-2; tentative D gene TRBD2, with 7 bases matching. The CDR3 runs 16 amino acids, cysteine and phenylalanine included. Of all the DNA, just the CDR3 is kept, 48 bases in frame from base 1. CDR1 is given as SGDLS and CDR2 as YYNGEE, both from the germline V gene. Deletion took 2 bases off V and 7 bases off J, with a span of 18 bases between the germline ends.